Listed below are T cell receptor beta chains from one sample, sequenced in a study of immunodeficiency. Sequencing used immunoSEQ multiplex PCR; TCRdb keeps in-frame clones, though not all of them. The sample lists about a thousand clones; 80% to 95% were seen once. Sequenced material: CD4+ T cells from blood. These receptors originate from a female donor. Each CDR3 is given with its conserved first and last residue. The order of the fields is J gene, V gene, clone size, D gene, CDR3 DNA, CDR3 protein. D genes are given only for firm matches. Only part of the rows carry a size: once, few, many, or a class if the clone is expanded.

TRBJ2-3 TRBV7-9 . . TGTGCCAGCAGCTTAGGGCAGGTGCAGTCCCGCTTGCAGTATTTT CASSLGQVQSRLQYF
TRBJ2-7 TRBV4-2 . TRBD1 TGTGCCAGCAGCCAAGAACGAGACAGGGGAGGCAGCTCCTACGAGCAGTACTTC CASSQERDRGGSSYEQYF
TRBJ2-3 TRBV5-1 few TRBD2 TGCGCCAGCAGCCCCGGACTAGGGCAAGATACGCAGTATTTT CASSPGLGQDTQYF
TRBJ1-6 TRBV23-1 . . TGCGCCAGCAGTATGACACAGTATAATTCACCCCTCCACTTT CASSMTQYNSPLHF
TRBJ2-5 TRBV5-4 . . TGTGCCAGCAGCAGCCAGGAGACCCAGTACTTC CASSSQETQYF
TRBJ2-7 TRBV27 . . TGTGCCAGCAGTTTATCATCCCACAGGGGGGGAAGCTACGAGCAGTACTTC CASSLSSHRGGSYEQYF
TRBJ2-3 TRBV9 . . TGTGCCAGCAGCGTAGGAGTGGAAGATACGCAGTATTTT CASSVGVEDTQYF
TRBJ1-6 TRBV3-1/TRBV3-2 once TRBD1 TGTGCCAGCAGCCAAATCGGGACAGGGAGTTCACCCCTCCACTTT CASSQIGTGSSPLHF
TRBJ1-1 TRBV5-1 . . TGCGCCAGCAGCTACACAGGACAACTGAACACTGAAGCTTTCTTT CASSYTGQLNTEAFF
TRBJ2-2 TRBV3-1/TRBV3-2 few TRBD1 TGTGCCAGCAGCCTGCGGACAGGGAACACCGGGGAGCTGTTTTTT CASSLRTGNTGELFF
TRBJ1-1 TRBV5-1 . . TGCGCCAGCAGCCGGGGGGGTCGAGGTCAGACGAACACTGAAGCTTTCTTT CASSRGGRGQTNTEAFF
TRBJ2-3 TRBV6-5 . . TGTGCCAGCAGTTACCAAGCAGGGGCGTACACAGATACGCAGTATTTT CASSYQAGAYTDTQYF
TRBJ1-3 TRBV6-1 . . TGTGCCAGCAGTGAGAGAGCTGGAAACACCATATATTTT CASSERAGNTIYF
TRBJ1-4 TRBV19 . . TGTGCCAGTAGTAGGGGGAACACTAATGAAAAACTGTTTTTT CASSRGNTNEKLFF
TRBJ1-1 TRBV5-1 . . TGCGCCAGCAGCTTGGATTTTAGTGAAGCTTTCTTT CASSLDFSEAFF
TRBJ2-1 TRBV28 . . TGTGCCAGCAGTTTAATCTATGAGCAGTTCTTC CASSLIYEQFF
TRBJ2-7 TRBV5-1 . TRBD1 TGCGCCAGCAGCCTCGTACAGGGGGTCTCCTACGAGCAGTACTTC CASSLVQGVSYEQYF
TRBJ1-5 TRBV19 . . TGTGCCAGTAGTATTAGTGCCGGGGACATTGATCAGCCCCAGCATTTT CASSISAGDIDQPQHF
TRBJ1-1 TRBV5-6 . . TGTGCCAGCAGCCTACGACAGCCCTCAAGCACTGAAGCTTTCTTT CASSLRQPSSTEAFF
TRBJ2-3 TRBV12-3/TRBV12-4 . . TGTGCCAGCAGCCGGTTTACAGATACGCAGTATTTT CASSRFTDTQYF
TRBJ1-2 TRBV11-3 . . TGTGCCAGCAGCTTAGAGGCCGGGACACACTATGGCTACACCTTC CASSLEAGTHYGYTF
TRBJ1-1 TRBV20-1 . . TGCAGTGCGGGCCAGGCTAACGAAGCTTTCTTT CSAGQANEAFF
TRBJ2-7 TRBV5-6 . . TGTGCCAGCAGCCCGCACGGGGACTCGAGTCTCGAGCAGTACTTC CASSPHGDSSLEQYF
TRBJ2-1 TRBV12-1 . . TGTGCCAGCAGCTCGGTAGCGGGGATCCTTGAGCAGTTCTTC CASSSVAGILEQFF
TRBJ2-7 TRBV6-2/TRBV6-3 . TRBD2 TGTGCCAGCAGTTACTCGACTAGCGGAGGGACCTTCTCCTACGAGCAGTACTTC CASSYSTSGGTFSYEQYF
TRBJ2-1 TRBV5-4 . TRBD2 TGTGCCAGCAGCATGAAGGTAGCGGGCTACAATGAGCAGTTCTTC CASSMKVAGYNEQFF
TRBJ2-7 TRBV5-6 . . TGTGCCAGCAGCCGTACCGGGACTCGAACCTACGAGCAGTACTTC CASSRTGTRTYEQYF
TRBJ2-3 TRBV7-8 . . TGTGCCAGCAGCGGGGGCACAGATACGCAGTATTTT CASSGGTDTQYF
TRBJ1-4 TRBV12-3/TRBV12-4 . . TGTGCCAGCAGTTACCTCTTGGAAAAACTGTTTTTT CASSYLLEKLFF
TRBJ1-3 TRBV19 few . TGTGCCAGTAGTAGTGGCTCTGGAAACACCATATATTTT CASSSGSGNTIYF
TRBJ1-2 TRBV3-1/TRBV3-2 . TRBD1 TGTGCCAGCAGCCAAGTAAACAGGGGTTATGGCTACACCTTC CASSQVNRGYGYTF
TRBJ2-3 TRBV5-4 . . TGTGCCAGCAGTGGCAGCACAGATACGCAGTATTTT CASSGSTDTQYF
TRBJ1-3 TRBV19 . . TGTGCCAGTAATATTGGGTCAGCTAATTCTGGAAACACCATATATTTT CASNIGSANSGNTIYF
TRBJ2-3 TRBV7-9 . TRBD2 TGTGCCAGCAGCTTAGGATCGGCTAGCGGGAGCGCAGATACGCAGTATTTT CASSLGSASGSADTQYF
TRBJ2-1 TRBV6-5 . . TGTGCCAGCAGTTACGTCCAAGGCAATGAGCAGTTCTTC CASSYVQGNEQFF
TRBJ2-2 TRBV3-1/TRBV3-2 . . TGTGCCAGCAGCCATCCCACCGGGGAGCTGTTTTTT CASSHPTGELFF
TRBJ2-7 TRBV19 . TRBD2 TGTGCCAGTAGTATAGGACTAGCGGGAGGGCCCTACGAGCAGTACTTC CASSIGLAGGPYEQYF
TRBJ2-7 TRBV4-1 . TRBD2 TGCGCCAGCAGCCAAATGACTAGCGGGGGGGAGCAGTACTTC CASSQMTSGGEQYF
TRBJ1-1 TRBV5-8 . TRBD1 TGTGCCAGCAGGCTGACAGGGTCCACCACTGAAGCTTTCTTT CASRLTGSTTEAFF
TRBJ1-1 TRBV13 . . TGTGCCAGCAGCTTAGGTTTGGGGCTCGGTGAAGCTTTCTTT CASSLGLGLGEAFF
TRBJ1-3 TRBV12-5 . . TGTGCTAGTAGGTGGGGGAACTCTGGAAACACCATATATTTT CASRWGNSGNTIYF
TRBJ2-1 TRBV20-1 . . TGCAGTGCTAATGACGACCCGAGTTACAATGAGCAGTTCTTC CSANDDPSYNEQFF
TRBJ2-7 TRBV24-1 . . TGTGCCACCAGTGATTTTAGAACTACCGAGCAGTACTTC CATSDFRTTEQYF
TRBJ2-7 TRBV15 . . TGTGCCACCAGCAGAGAGGGGACTGCCGGGTACGAGCAGTACTTC CATSREGTAGYEQYF
TRBJ2-2 TRBV5-1 . . TGCGCCAGCAGCGGTTCTGGGGCCGGAACGAACACCGGGGAGCTGTTTTTT CASSGSGAGTNTGELFF
TRBJ2-2 TRBV29-1 . . TGCAGCGTTGTTCGGCAGTACACCGGGGAGCTGTTTTTT CSVVRQYTGELFF
TRBJ1-1 TRBV7-9 . . TGTGCCAGCAGCTTCCCGAGGAGGCTGAACACTGAAGCTTTCTTT CASSFPRRLNTEAFF